Following are 28 T cell receptor beta chains from one sample sequenced in a study of T cell repertoires in cytomegalovirus infection. No antigen has been assigned to these receptors. TCRdb recomputed calls from the reads with MiXCR, one row per CDR3 protein. The table includes nearly 700,000 distinct CDR3 sequences, about 33% detected once. This material consisted of cultured PBMCs, taken from culture after CMV antigen stimulation. The receptors stem from a human donor in good health (CMV status not recorded). Some clones in this sample may be carry-over from other donors' samples.

The chain carries TRBV7-2 and TRBJ1-1; D is undetermined. The germline V gene has CDR1 SGHTA and CDR2 FQGNSA. The CDR3 is 15 residues long. The V and J ends lost 1 base and 1 base respectively, with 10 bases between them. CDR3 nucleotides: TGTGCCAGCAGCTTAGTTGCGACGGCGAACACTGAAGCTTTCTTT. Translated, it gives CASSLVATANTEAFF.

This clonotype has more than one count but fewer than ten. V gene TRBV7-9 combines with J gene TRBJ1-3; TRBD1 is a possible D gene (5 bases). This CDR3 region has 15 residues. V lost 5 bases and J 0 bases, leaving 11 bases between the germline ends. Per germline, CDR1 SEHNR and CDR2 FQNEAQ (reference sequence). The CDR3 coding sequence is TGTGCCAGCAGCGACAGACGGTACTCTGGAAACACCATATATTTT. Encoded protein: CASSDRRYSGNTIYF.

This sequence joins TRBV20-1 and TRBJ2-2; TRBD2 aligns across 11 bases. The V gene end was trimmed by 5 bases and the J gene end by 4 bases; junction bases not matched to a gene: 6. Germline lookup yields CDR1 DFQATT and CDR2 SNEGSKA (reference sequence). The CDR3 loop spans 15 amino acids. CDR3 sequence reads: CSALSGGVSTGELFF. In DNA, the CDR3 is TGCAGTGCTCTTAGCGGGGGGGTGTCCACCGGGGAGCTGTTTTTT.

The CDR3 coding sequence is TGTGCCAGCACCTCACGGCTGACTTACGAGCAGTACTTC. Amino acid sequence: CASTSRLTYEQYF. The J gene is TRBJ2-7, the V gene TRBV6-8; D is undetermined. From germline, CDR1 is MNHGY and CDR2 SAAAGT. V was clipped by 7 bases and J by 4 bases, with 14 bases between them. CDR3 length equals 13 residues.

The J gene is TRBJ2-3, the V gene TRBV20-1, with a tentative D call TRBD1 (5 bases). Germline-derived CDR1 and CDR2 are DFQATT and SNEGSKA (reference sequence). Trimming stripped 7 bases from V and 0 bases from J, with 17 bases between. The CDR3 runs to 15 residues. The CDR3 is CSVALLKGSTDTQYF. In DNA form, the CDR3 reads TGCAGTGTTGCCCTTTTAAAGGGGAGCACAGATACGCAGTATTTT.

The chain recombines TRBV28 with TRBJ1-3; D is unclear. CDR1 MDHEN and CDR2 SYDVKM come from the germline V gene. V lost 4 bases, J lost 0 bases, and 7 bases lay in between. This CDR3 contains 14 residues. CDR3 loop: CASSYWDSGNTIYF. In DNA, the CDR3 is TGTGCCAGCAGTTACTGGGACTCTGGAAACACCATATATTTT.

The V call is TRBV20-1, the J call TRBJ1-4, with 10 bases lining up with TRBD1. With V trimmed by 7 bases and J by 7 bases, 9 bases remained unmatched. In germline, CDR1 is DFQATT, CDR2 SNEGSKA (reference sequence). The CDR3 is 14 amino acids. As DNA, the CDR3 is TGCAGTGTTACCCCGGGACAGGGGAGTGAAAAACTGTTTTTT. Amino acid sequence: CSVTPGQGSEKLFF.

The V call is TRBV5-1, the J call TRBJ2-1; possibly TRBD2 for D (6 bases). Trimming cost V 5 bases and J 4 bases, with 16 bases left between them. Germline assignment: CDR1 SGHRS and CDR2 YFSETQ. This CDR3 is 15 amino acids long. The CDR3 coding sequence is TGCGCCAGCAGATCGGTCGGGGGTGGGTACAATGAGCAGTTCTTC. It specifies CASRSVGGGYNEQFF.

Written as DNA, the CDR3 is TGTGCCACCAGCAGTCCACGAGAGTCCTACAATGAGCAGTTCTTC. It specifies CATSSPRESYNEQFF. The chain recombines TRBV15 with TRBJ2-1, with no clear D. The CDR3 extends over 15 amino acids. V was shortened by 3 bases and J by 1 base, with 10 bases between the two germline ends. CDR1 is LNHNV and CDR2 is YYDKDF in the germline V gene (reference sequence). Supplemented by reference TRBV15 and TRBJ2-1, the full variable domain reads DAMVIQNPRYQVTQFGKPVTLSCSQTLNHNVMYWYQQKSSQAPKLLFHYYDKDFNNEADTPDNFQSRRPNTSFCFLDIRSPGLGDTAMYLCATSSPRESYNEQFFGPGTRLTVL.

This chain uses TRBV18 with TRBJ1-2, with TRBD1 as a possible D gene (5 bases). Germline V CDR1 and CDR2: KGHSH, LQKENI. Between the trimmed V and J ends, which lost 2 bases and 4 bases, there was a span of 11 bases. There are 14 residues in the CDR3. The DNA for the CDR3 is TGTGCCAGCTCACCATACGAAACAGGCTATGGCTACACCTTC. Its protein is CASSPYETGYGYTF.

The genes are TRBV12-3 or TRBV12-4 and TRBJ1-4; TRBD1 aligns across 8 bases. With V trimmed by 6 bases and J by 4 bases, 10 bases remained unmatched. CDR3 length equals 16 residues. CDR3 in amino acids: CASSMNTGGINEKLFF. DNA of the CDR3: TGTGCCAGCAGCATGAATACAGGGGGAATTAATGAAAAACTGTTTTTT.

This clonotype has more than one count but fewer than ten. V and J are TRBV7-2 and TRBJ2-4, with D tentatively TRBD2 (5 bases). CDR1 is SGHTA and CDR2 is FQGNSA in the germline V gene. V lost 3 bases, J lost 3 bases, and 12 bases lay in between. This CDR3 is 15 amino acids long. The CDR3 spells CASSLAGIGKNIQYF. The CDR3 nucleotides read TGTGCCAGCAGCTTGGCCGGGATCGGCAAAAACATTCAGTACTTC.

The genes are TRBV7-6 and TRBJ2-1; D perhaps matches TRBD1 (5 bases). The CDR3 runs 14 residues. The ends were cut back, 1 base at V and 6 bases at J, with 10 bases in the middle. Germline loops: CDR1 SGHVS, CDR2 FNYEAQ. The CDR3: CASSLGGLPNEQFF. Here the CDR3 DNA reads TGTGCCAGCAGCTTAGGGGGCCTCCCCAATGAGCAGTTCTTC. Together with reference TRBV7-6 and TRBJ2-1, the CDR3 gives the full variable domain: GAGVSQSPRYKVTKRGQDVALRCDPISGHVSLYWYRQALGQGPEFLTYFNYEAQQDKSGLPNDRFSAERPEGSISTLTIQRTEQRDSAMYRCASSLGGLPNEQFFGPGTRLTVL.

Comment on this clonotype: One end of the junction fails to match germline, which may point to a read error. This chain connects TRBV12-3 or TRBV12-4 to TRBJ1-6, with 12 nucleotides matching TRBD1. This CDR3 contains 15 residues. CDR3 in amino acids: CASSGTGGRNSPLHF. In DNA form, the CDR3 reads TGTGCCAGCTCCGGGACAGGGGGCAGAAATTCCCCCCTCCACTTT.

This clonotype was counted between two and nine times. V and J are TRBV10-3 and TRBJ2-1; D is perhaps TRBD2 (6 bases). The CDR3 is made up of 13 amino acids. V was cut by 4 bases and J by 8 bases, with 12 bases left in between. The germline CDR1 and CDR2 sequences are ENHRY and SYGVKD. CDR3 DNA: TGTGCCATCAGTGGCGGGGTTTTCCATGAGCAGTTCTTC. Its translation: CAISGGVFHEQFF.

In its sample, this clonotype was seen a few times. V is TRBV7-2 and J is TRBJ2-2; D is undetermined. The CDR3 contains 14 residues. Germline loops: CDR1 SGHTA, CDR2 FQGNSA. Trimming took 0 bases from V and 7 from J, leaving 9 bases between them. In DNA form, the CDR3 reads TGTGCCAGCAGCTTAGCGCGGCGCATCGGGGAGCTGTTTTTT. Translating gives CASSLARRIGELFF.

V gene TRBV5-4 combines with J gene TRBJ1-2; 8 positions agree with TRBD1. The J segment lost 8 bases and the V segment lost 4 bases, leaving 16 bases of the junction unmatched. There are 16 residues in the CDR3. The V gene's germline CDR1 is SGHNT and CDR2 YYREEE (reference sequence). In nucleotides, the CDR3 is TGTGCCAGCAGCCCCGGTGTGGGCAGGGGGCGCAGGGGCTACACCTTC. Translation: CASSPGVGRGRRGYTF.

This clonotype was detected many times. The rearrangement links TRBV7-2 to TRBJ2-1; D is perhaps TRBD2 (5 bases). The length of the CDR3 is 13 residues. Between the trimmed V and J ends, which lost 5 bases and 5 bases, there was a span of 10 bases. Germline V gene lookup returns CDR1 SGHTA and CDR2 FQGNSA. The CDR3 spells CASSRTRDNEQFF. CDR3 DNA sequence: TGTGCCAGCAGCCGGACGAGGGACAATGAGCAGTTCTTC.

The chain couples TRBV6-1 to TRBJ2-5; no clear D. This CDR3 has 16 residues. V was trimmed by 4 bases and J by 6 bases, leaving 21 bases between them. CDR1 MNHNS and CDR2 SASEGT come from the germline V gene. For the CDR3, the DNA is TGTGCCAGCAGTGGAGATACAAGGGCCCCCAAGAAGACCCAGTACTTC. Translation gives CASSGDTRAPKKTQYF.

This chain links TRBV19 with TRBJ2-5, with TRBD2 identical over 12 bases. The trim removed 5 bases at V and 3 bases at J, leaving 10 bases unmatched. Per the germline V gene, CDR1 is LNHDA and CDR2 is SQIVND (reference sequence). The CDR3 totals 17 residues. Here the CDR3 reads CASSQGLAGPVKETQYF. CDR3 in DNA: TGTGCCAGTAGTCAAGGACTAGCGGGGCCCGTTAAAGAGACCCAGTACTTC. Full variable domain (outside the CDR3, taken from reference TRBV19 and TRBJ2-5): DGGITQSPKYLFRKEGQNVTLSCEQNLNHDAMYWYRQDPGQGLRLIYYSQIVNDFQKGDIAEGYSVSREKKESFPLTVTSAQKNPTAFYLCASSQGLAGPVKETQYFGPGTRLLVL.

The rearrangement links TRBV6-5 to TRBJ2-1; 14 bases align to TRBD2. The CDR3 has 16 residues. Germline CDR1 is MNHEY and CDR2 is SVGAGI. The junction had 6 bases not matched to a gene; V was cut back by 7 bases and J by 4 bases. The CDR3 protein is CASIGLAGGRYNEQFF. CDR3 bases: TGTGCCAGCATAGGACTAGCGGGAGGAAGGTACAATGAGCAGTTCTTC.

This clonotype occurred a few times. This chain joins TRBV27 and TRBJ2-7; possibly TRBD1 for D (5 bases). Trimming took off 7 bases at V and 5 bases at J, with 21 bases between the two ends. The CDR3 totals 15 residues. Per the germline V gene, CDR1 is MNHEY and CDR2 is SMNVEV (reference sequence). CDR3 sequence: CASTPVWGPRDEQYF. For the CDR3, the DNA is TGTGCCAGCACCCCTGTTTGGGGCCCCCGGGACGAGCAGTACTTC.

A few counts support this clonotype. The J gene is TRBJ1-2, the V gene TRBV19; possibly TRBD1 for D (5 bases). Trimming removed 4 bases at V and 5 bases at J, with 23 bases between. The CDR3 consists of 17 residues. Germline CDR1 and CDR2: LNHDA and SQIVND (reference sequence). The CDR3 DNA reads as TGTGCCAGTAGTACGTCCCGGGACCTTCGCGGAATTTATGGCTACACCTTC. Protein: CASSTSRDLRGIYGYTF.

This clonotype was seen repeatedly, ten times or more. The chain employs TRBV12-3 or TRBV12-4 and TRBJ2-2, with TRBD2 matching 10 bases. V dropped 3 bases and J dropped 1; count of bases not matched to a gene: 5. The CDR3 has 17 amino acids. The CDR3 reads CASSFYPSGGNTGELFF. The CDR3 coding sequence is TGTGCCAGCAGTTTTTATCCTAGCGGGGGGAACACCGGGGAGCTGTTTTTT.

There are a few counts of this clonotype. The gene calls are TRBV14 and TRBJ2-3, with D perhaps matching TRBD2 (5 bases). In germline, CDR1 is SGHDN, CDR2 FVKESK. CDR3 length: 13 residues. V lost 0 bases and J lost 9, with 10 bases in between. CDR3 in DNA: TGTGCCAGCAGCCAAGAGGGAGCCCGAACGCAGTATTTT. Translated: CASSQEGARTQYF.

This chain connects TRBV2 to TRBJ1-3; D is undetermined. This CDR3 contains 13 residues. Germline V gene data show CDR1 as SNHLY and CDR2 as FYNNEI. Trimming pared 7 bases from V and 1 base from J, leaving 8 bases between. The CDR3 here is CASTQYSGNTIYF. Here the CDR3 DNA reads TGTGCCAGCACTCAGTATTCTGGAAACACCATATATTTT.

This clonotype came up a few times. The rearrangement uses TRBV6-6 and TRBJ2-7; possibly TRBD2 for D (7 bases). Germline lookup yields CDR1 MNHNY and CDR2 SVGAGI (reference sequence). Trimming cost V 5 bases and J 7 bases, with 18 bases left between them. This CDR3 spans 14 amino acids. This CDR3 is CASSRAGGPGEQYF. CDR3 coding DNA: TGTGCCAGCAGTAGGGCCGGGGGGCCGGGGGAGCAGTACTTC.

The chain carries TRBV6-4 and TRBJ2-1; 12 nucleotides line up with TRBD2. The CDR3 is 15 residues long. Germline-derived CDR1 and CDR2 are MRHNA and SNTAGT. Trimming removed 5 bases from V and 10 bases from J; junction bases left unmatched: 9. DNA for the CDR3: TGTGCCAGCAGTTCTAGCGGGGGGGCCCTTGGAGAGCAGTTCTTC. Translated, it gives CASSSSGGALGEQFF.